This TCR beta chain originates from a study of persistence of HIV-infected CD4 T cells. Germline V gene sequence: CDR1 SGDLS, CDR2 YYNGEE. V gave up 0 bases and J gave up 5 bases, with 14 bases separating them. This CDR3 region has 15 residues. On this clone itself: Its specificity is not known.

Cells were stimulated with CMV-infected fibroblast lysates at approximately 10 ug/mL. Sorted nonresponding memory CD4+ T cells were CD40L-negative, CD69-negative, CD45RO-high. Donors were HIV-1-infected adults who began suppressive ART during chronic infection. Inclusion required CMV-positive serology and CD4+ counts above 400 cells/uL. This was the immunoSEQ version 4 assay in survey mode. Data came from immunoSEQ multiplex PCR; TCRdb stores just in-frame clones and leaves some out. This table has 25,000 to 35,000 clones, around four fifths appearing once. Findings and limits, study-wide: Within sorted populations, more oligoclonal TCRs accompanied more oligoclonal proviruses. CMV- and Gag-responding cells had lower TCRbeta richness than CD3/CD28-responding cells.

The source is an adult woman with HIV who was CMV-seropositive. This chain uses TRBV9 with TRBJ1-1; no reliable D call. Material: CD4+ T cells sorted from PBMCs after roughly 18-hour stimulation, obtained from a patient who received antiretroviral therapy. The CDR3 coding sequence is TGTGCCAGCAGCGTAGGCGTCCTGGCTCGGACTGAAGCTTTCTTT. Translation: CASSVGVLARTEAFF.